Following are 22 T cell receptor beta chains from one sample sequenced in a study of shared clonotypes between healthy human individuals. CD45RO-negative, CCR7-positively selected cells formed the naive CD8 fraction, excluding terminally differentiated effector memory CD45RA+ cells. Only in-frame clones appear in the TCRdb table, and some are missing; sequencing was by immunoSEQ multiplex PCR. This sample has around 1.9 million clones, with about 94% found just once. The material sequenced was naive CD8+ T cells from PBMCs. All receptors come from a man younger than 35 in good health. Some clones in this sample may be carry-over from other donors' samples.

The chain joins TRBV29-1 to TRBJ1-2, with a possible D match to TRBD1 (5 bases). V was clipped by 4 bases and J by 6 bases, with 15 bases between them. The CDR3 extends over 13 amino acids. CDR1 is SQVTM and CDR2 is ANQGSEA in the germline V gene. The DNA for the CDR3 is TGCAGCGTTGGACAGCCTCACCGGGATGGCTACACCTTC. The encoded protein is CSVGQPHRDGYTF.

The V call is TRBV7-8, the J call TRBJ2-1; 7 positions agree with TRBD2. CDR3 length equals 15 residues. Per germline, CDR1 SGHVS and CDR2 FQNEAQ. V lost 0 bases, J lost 6 bases, and 5 bases stayed unmatched. The CDR3 DNA follows: TGTGCCAGCAGCTTAGCACCCCTAGCGGTCAATGAGCAGTTCTTC. It yields the protein CASSLAPLAVNEQFF.

This chain joins TRBV2 and TRBJ2-3, with 7 bases identical to TRBD1. V was pared by 8 bases and J by 2 bases, with 4 bases of the junction left unmatched. The V gene's germline CDR1 is SNHLY and CDR2 FYNNEI. The CDR3 covers 13 residues. CDR3 nucleotides: TGTGCCAGCCCGGGACAGATCACAGATACGCAGTATTTT. Protein: CASPGQITDTQYF.

V and J are TRBV27 and TRBJ2-3, with D uncertain. The CDR3 covers 15 residues. The germline V and J ends were trimmed by 6 bases and 1 base, with 14 bases remaining between them. CDR1 is MNHEY, CDR2 SMNVEV, per germline (reference sequence). This CDR3 is CASRFHETGTDTQYF. DNA of the CDR3: TGTGCCAGCAGATTTCACGAGACCGGCACAGATACGCAGTATTTT.

The chain is built from TRBV2 and TRBJ2-4, with D possibly matching TRBD1 (6 bases). Germline assignment: CDR1 SNHLY and CDR2 FYNNEI. The CDR3 is 12 amino acids. The V end was cut by 3 bases, the J end by 8 bases, with 8 bases between. The CDR3 nucleotides are TGTGCCAGCAGTGACAGGGGAGACATTCAGTACTTC. Its translation is CASSDRGDIQYF.

The CDR3 DNA reads as TGTGCCAGTAGTATAAGGGGCTGGGGCTACACCTTC. The encoded protein is CASSIRGWGYTF. The chain has TRBV19 and TRBJ1-2; a possible D gene is TRBD1 (5 bases). Per germline, CDR1 LNHDA and CDR2 SQIVND (reference sequence). Between the trimmed V and J ends, which lost 2 bases and 8 bases, there was a span of 9 bases. This CDR3 region has 12 residues.

A single count supports this clone. The V call is TRBV11-2, the J call TRBJ1-1; D is possibly TRBD1 (5 bases). In germline, CDR1 is SGHAT, CDR2 FQNNGV. V lost 7 bases to trimming and J lost 7 bases, with 13 bases between them. There are 12 residues in the CDR3. In nucleotides, the CDR3 is TGTGCCAGCAATGTCGGGGGGGGTGAAGCTTTCTTT. It translates to CASNVGGGEAFF.

This clone was seen just once. The chain employs TRBV27 and TRBJ1-4; D possibly corresponds to TRBD1 (5 bases). Germline V gene data show CDR1 as MNHEY and CDR2 as SMNVEV (reference sequence). Trimming cost V 6 bases and J 4 bases, with 18 bases left between them. The CDR3 runs 16 residues. The CDR3 is CASSLSYGGINEKLFF. The CDR3 DNA follows: TGTGCCAGCAGCCTCTCTTACGGGGGGATTAATGAAAAACTGTTTTTT. Supplemented by reference TRBV27 and TRBJ1-4, the full variable domain reads EAQVTQNPRYLITVTGKKLTVTCSQNMNHEYMSWYRQDPGLGLRQIYYSMNVEVTDKGDVPEGYKVSRKEKRNFPLILESPSPNQTSLYFCASSLSYGGINEKLFFGSGTQLSVL.

The chain combines TRBV29-1 with TRBJ1-2, with D uncertain. This CDR3 comprises 15 residues. The V end was cut by 0 bases, the J end by 4 bases, with 15 bases between. Germline V gene lookup returns CDR1 SQVTM and CDR2 ANQGSEA. For the CDR3, the DNA is TGCAGCGTTGAAGATTGGAGTGGGTTAGGCTATGGCTACACCTTC. Its translation: CSVEDWSGLGYGYTF.

The chain uses TRBV9 and TRBJ2-5; D is unresolved. The CDR3 runs to 15 residues. Germline-derived CDR1 and CDR2 are SGDLS and YYNGEE. V was trimmed by 4 bases and J by 0 bases, leaving 13 bases between them. The CDR3: CASSSRTVNQETQYF. In nucleotides, the CDR3 is TGTGCCAGCAGCTCTAGGACGGTGAACCAAGAGACCCAGTACTTC.

The V call is TRBV4-1, the J call TRBJ2-1; D possibly corresponds to TRBD2 (6 bases). Per the germline V gene, CDR1 is MGHRA and CDR2 is YSYEKL. This CDR3 has 15 residues. V was clipped by 5 bases and J by 4 bases, with 15 bases between them. In DNA form, the CDR3 reads TGCGCCAGCAGCTATAGCGGTAGGGCTTACAATGAGCAGTTCTTC. Translation gives CASSYSGRAYNEQFF.

The rearrangement joins TRBV27 to TRBJ2-7; D is unresolved. The CDR3 is 13 residues long. In germline, CDR1 is MNHEY, CDR2 SMNVEV (reference sequence). V was cut by 4 bases and J by 6 bases, with 13 bases left in between. In DNA, the CDR3 is TGTGCCAGCAGTTCCCTGGACCTCCTCGAGCAGTACTTC. It yields the protein CASSSLDLLEQYF.

The V and J genes are TRBV19 and TRBJ1-5; a possible D gene is TRBD1 (5 bases). Germline V gene data show CDR1 as LNHDA and CDR2 as SQIVND (reference sequence). CDR3 length: 15 residues. The V end was cut by 6 bases, the J end by 3 bases, with 15 bases between. CDR3 DNA: TGTGCCAGTAGCCTGGGGGGTCTGTTCAATCAGCCCCAGCATTTT. Translation gives CASSLGGLFNQPQHF.

A remark on this clone: At the DNA level, this CDR3 is encoded by other sequences in the same sample as well. The chain is built from TRBV27 and TRBJ1-2; TRBD1 matches at 9 bases. The CDR3 consists of 13 residues. Germline V gene lookup returns CDR1 MNHEY and CDR2 SMNVEV (reference sequence). V trimming: 3 bases; J trimming: 8 bases; junction bases outside the gene matches: 4. The CDR3 spells CASSFGTGYGYTF. DNA for the CDR3: TGTGCCAGCAGTTTCGGGACAGGGTACGGCTACACCTTC.

The chain couples TRBV5-6 to TRBJ2-7, with a possible D match to TRBD1 (6 bases). This CDR3 is built from 14 residues. The V gene's germline CDR1 is SGHDT and CDR2 YYEEEE. V lost 2 bases, J lost 5 bases, and 14 bases lay in between. The CDR3 DNA is TGTGCCAGCAGCTTCCGGCAGGGGTTCCACGAGCAGTACTTC. It is translated as CASSFRQGFHEQYF.

The rearrangement joins TRBV29-1 to TRBJ1-1, with D possibly matching TRBD1 (6 bases). Trimming shortened V by 6 bases and J by 4 bases, and 18 bases separated the two germline ends. The V gene's germline CDR1 is SQVTM and CDR2 ANQGSEA. The CDR3 consists of 14 residues. The CDR3 nucleotides are TGCAGCGTCCCCAGGGGCGCCTCTACCACTGAAGCTTTCTTT. This translates into CSVPRGASTTEAFF. Filled out from reference TRBV29-1 and TRBJ1-1, the complete variable domain reads SAVISQKPSRDICQRGTSLTIQCQVDSQVTMMFWYRQQPGQSLTLIATANQGSEATYESGFVIDKFPISRPNLTFSTLTVSNMSPEDSSIYLCSVPRGASTTEAFFGQGTRLTVV.

The V gene is TRBV7-8, the J gene TRBJ1-5, with D possibly being TRBD1 (5 bases). With 1 base removed from V and 4 bases from J, the gap between germline ends came to 11 bases. The CDR3 totals 15 residues. From germline, CDR1 is SGHVS and CDR2 FQNEAQ. The chain's CDR3 is CASSLVPEGNQPQHF. Here the CDR3 DNA reads TGTGCCAGCAGCTTAGTTCCGGAGGGGAATCAGCCCCAGCATTTT.

V gene TRBV27 combines with J gene TRBJ1-1; D uncertain. This CDR3 has 17 amino acids. The germline CDR1 and CDR2 sequences are MNHEY and SMNVEV (reference sequence). Trimming cost V 6 bases and J 4 bases, with 24 bases left between them. CDR3 DNA: TGTGCCAGCAGAGAATACAGCAATAGGCGGGGAGTCACTGAAGCTTTCTTT. Its translation: CASREYSNRRGVTEAFF.

This chain uses TRBV18 with TRBJ2-5; perhaps D is TRBD1 or TRBD2 (5 bases each). Germline assignment: CDR1 KGHSH and CDR2 LQKENI. V was pared by 3 bases and J by 3 bases, with 11 bases between. The CDR3 spans 14 residues. The CDR3 nucleotides are TGTGCCAGCTCACCGGCCGGGACGGAAGAGACCCAGTACTTC. Its translation is CASSPAGTEETQYF.

The J gene is TRBJ2-1, the V gene TRBV19; TRBD1 matches at 8 bases. The CDR3 is 18 amino acids. CDR1 and CDR2 from the germline V gene are LNHDA and SQIVND (reference sequence). With V trimmed by 3 bases and J by 1 base, 11 bases remained unmatched. CDR3 nucleotides: TGTGCCAGTAGTATCCCCCGCGACCGGGACAGGTCCTACAATGAGCAGTTCTTC. As protein: CASSIPRDRDRSYNEQFF.

A remark on this clone: Other DNA sequences in this specimen translate into the identical CDR3. The chain links TRBV4-1 to TRBJ1-3, with D maybe TRBD1 (5 bases). The CDR3 sequence is 15 residues long. Trimming pared 0 bases from V and 0 bases from J, leaving 6 bases between. Germline V lookup: CDR1 MGHRA, CDR2 YSYEKL. The CDR3 sequence: CASSQDGGSGNTIYF. CDR3 nucleotide sequence: TGCGCCAGCAGCCAAGATGGGGGCTCTGGAAACACCATATATTTT.

J is TRBJ2-7 and V is TRBV10-3; weak D call: TRBD2 (6 bases). This CDR3 comprises 17 residues. V was pared by 3 bases and J by 6 bases, with 24 bases between. Per the germline V gene, CDR1 is ENHRY and CDR2 is SYGVKD. This CDR3 is CAISDVLAETSDLEQYF. The CDR3 DNA is TGTGCCATCAGTGATGTCTTAGCGGAGACCTCTGATCTCGAGCAGTACTTC.